This T cell receptor beta chain was sequenced for a study of blood T cells in healthy people across ages (dated by TCRdb to between 2014 and 2017). Some background on the complete study: In model experiments, roughly one uniquely barcoded TCR beta cDNA molecule per two T cells was captured by template switching. Using the same blood draw, the study looked at two additional independent replicas of 1 million unique cDNA reads for two donors, one aged 18 to 30 and the other aged 80 or older. Donors of different ages were randomly distributed across sequencing lanes to avoid experimental bias. The study measured age-related changes in TCR beta repertoire diversity using deep sequencing normalized with unique cDNA molecular identifiers. The donors were divided into four age groups: young (average around 17 years), middle-aged (under 40), aged (approximately 62) and long-lived (about 80). Study-wide findings and limitations: Observed TCR beta diversity per million T cells fell roughly linearly with age, and a significant reduction was already apparent by age roughly 40. Estimates of total diversity based on one million sequenced T cells were considered lower bounds and underestimates. Compared with the aged group, more naive CD4+ T cells, fewer expanded clones and increased TCR diversity were shown by the long-lived group, suggesting age selection. Donor CMV infection status was unknown, potentially confounding age-related changes in expanded clonotypes. Conclusive comparison of naive and antigen-experienced compartments was prevented by the profiling of bulk unsorted PBMCs. Observed TCR beta diversity correlated strongly with the percentage of naive T cells measured by flow cytometry.

The library was generated by 5' RACE. TCRdb lists the instrument as Illumina HiSeq 2500. A second PCR of 7 to 11 cycles was run with a J-beta primer mix and a sample-barcoded 5' primer. Each TCR beta cDNA molecule received a unique molecular identifier from a template-switch 5' adaptor carrying 12 random nucleotides. Each sample yielded at least 3 million CDR3-containing paired-end reads. The Mint cDNA synthesis kit, primed by a TRBC-specific oligonucleotide, was used to synthesize first-strand cDNA from all RNA. Following uracil-DNA glycosylase treatment, a first 18-cycle PCR with universal primers M1SS and BC2_uni_R was performed on all cDNA. On the authors' methods: For normalization, 1 million high-quality reads were randomly selected from each sample, with every read carrying a distinct molecular identifier. Instead of being binned into consensus sequences, reads that shared molecular identifiers were thrown out. MiTCR, run with a Q25 quality threshold and the strictest error-elimination algorithm, handled CDR3 identification, clonotype clustering and error correction. A nonparametric unseen species model with Euler transformation was used to estimate lower-bound total TCR beta diversity. Using fastp trimming at Q25 and MiXCR clonotype assembly, TCRdb reanalyzed the public sequencing data and kept in-frame beta chains. Rows matching on CDR3 protein sequence are summarized as one entry with the most common DNA and genes. These V and J calls are TCRdb output, not the study's own analysis. The sample has about 1,000,000 distinct CDR3 sequences on record, 35% to 55% of them singletons. The ten most abundant clones make up about 20% of the sample.

The donors were roughly 39 Caucasian individuals from Russia, aged roughly 6 to 90 years, who were systemically healthy. Each donor gave approximately 9.4 milliliters of peripheral blood, drawn into EDTA-treated Vacutainer tubes. Ficoll-Paque density-gradient centrifugation was used to isolate PBMCs, with at least 6.5 million per sample. Total RNA was extracted from PBMCs with Trizol reagent, with at least 5.5 micrograms obtained per sample. For every donor, an aliquot of PBMCs went through flow cytometry to measure the percentages of naive CD45RAhigh/CD27high T cells. V is clipped by 0 bases and J by 5 bases, and the sequence between their germline boundaries is 9 bases long. The CDR3 covers 15 residues, taking in both the cysteine and the phenylalanine. Only CDR3 DNA remains: 45 bases, in frame from the first base. The germline V gene yields SGHRS for CDR1 and YFSETQ for CDR2. This clonotype was recorded a few times. The antigen it recognizes is unknown. It has no much larger one-base neighbor in the sample; base qualities were not kept.

This chain joins TRBV5-1 to TRBJ1-6, and possibly TRBD1, on 6 matching bases. This TCR was sampled from an older woman in good health. The sample consisted of blood. The nucleotide sequence is given as TGCGCCAGCAGCTTGGACGGACAGAATAATTCACCCCTCCACTTT. Its translation is CASSLDGQNNSPLHF.